Reported below is one T cell receptor beta chain. Its antigen is unidentified. This record belongs to a study of T cell responses to AZD1222 COVID-19 vaccine. The study, taken as a whole, reports: Clonal diversity was possibly underestimated, and white British individuals and females predominated among donors.

The repertoire was sequenced with immunoSEQ multiplex PCR; TCRdb's copy has only in-frame clones and lacks some. Among about 86,000 clones, more than 75% were seen once, and the ten largest hold roughly 21%. The sequenced sample was peripheral blood, obtained on day 0 of AZD1222 vaccination. The TCR sequence derives from an adult in good health.

CDR3: CASSQTRDSYEQYF. Written as DNA, the CDR3 is TGTGCCAGCAGCCAGACGCGGGACTCCTACGAGCAGTACTTC. The chain is built from TRBV3-1 (or the pseudogene TRBV3-2) and TRBJ2-7, with D possibly being TRBD2 (6 bases). Germline V gene sequence: CDR1 LGHDT, CDR2 YNNKEL (reference sequence). V lost 3 bases and J lost 0, with 9 bases in between. The CDR3 totals 14 residues.